This T cell receptor (beta chain) was profiled in a study of blood T cell repertoires in COVID-19. Clones were read by immunoSEQ multiplex PCR, and TCRdb kept only the in-frame ones, dropping some. Counted here are around 300,000 clones, 85% to 90% occurring once; the ten biggest clones make up 13%. The sample comprised peripheral blood. This TCR derives from a human donor in a cohort sampled during active COVID-19.

The chain's CDR3 is CATSGGQGSSYEQYF. The CDR3 nucleotides read TGTGCCACTTCTGGGGGCCAAGGGAGCTCCTACGAGCAGTACTTC. This chain uses TRBV28 with TRBJ2-7, with D possibly being TRBD1 (6 bases). The CDR3 length is 15 residues. V was cut by 10 bases and J by 0 bases, with 19 bases left in between. In germline, CDR1 is MDHEN, CDR2 SYDVKM.